A selection of T cell receptor beta chains follows, all from one sample in a study of STAT5B mutations in CD4+ large granular lymphocyte leukemia. TCRdb's table, derived via immunoSEQ multiplex PCR, lists solely in-frame clones and lacks some. The data show around 21,000 clones, about 71% seen once. The material sequenced was CD4+ T cells from blood buffy coats. All receptors come from a human donor in good health. CDR3s include the opening cysteine and the closing phenylalanine or tryptophan. A D gene is named only where the DNA matches it firmly. Expanded clones are given a class, and other clones once, few, many or no size at all.

v_call	d_call	j_call	clone_size	cdr3_aa	cdr3_nt
TRBV6-5	TRBD1	TRBJ2-7	once	CASSFGQAKYEQYF	TGTGCCAGCTCTTTCGGACAGGCGAAATACGAGCAGTACTTC
TRBV6-1	.	TRBJ1-4	.	CASSEQPLENEKLFF	TGTGCCAGCAGTGAACAACCCTTGGAAAATGAAAAACTGTTTTTT
TRBV9	.	TRBJ2-1	.	CASSVVSRGEQFF	TGTGCCAGCAGCGTAGTAAGTCGGGGGGAGCAGTTCTTC
TRBV10-3	TRBD2	TRBJ2-1	.	CAISGRSGSIWYNEQFF	TGTGCCATCAGTGGGCGGAGCGGGAGTATTTGGTACAATGAGCAGTTCTTC
TRBV5-4	.	TRBJ2-2	.	CASSLTGFGELFF	TGTGCCAGCAGCCTGACTGGCTTCGGGGAGCTGTTTTTT
TRBV11-2	.	TRBJ2-7	.	CASSAGQRDEQYF	TGTGCCAGCAGCGCAGGACAGAGGGACGAGCAGTACTTC
TRBV27	.	TRBJ1-2	few	CASSLGGRANYGYTF	TGTGCCAGCAGTTTGGGGGGGAGGGCAAACTATGGCTACACCTTC
TRBV4-2	.	TRBJ2-5	.	CASSQDYYQETQYF	TGTGCCAGCAGCCAGGACTATTACCAAGAGACCCAGTACTTC
TRBV11-3	.	TRBJ2-6	.	CASSLDLGHFNSGANVLTF	TGTGCCAGCAGCTTAGATTTGGGTCATTTCAACTCTGGGGCCAACGTCCTGACTTTC
TRBV7-6	.	TRBJ2-7	few	CASSLGADYEQYF	TGTGCCAGCAGCTTAGGAGCCGATTACGAGCAGTACTTC
TRBV6-5	TRBD1	TRBJ2-3	.	CASSMTGTGGNTQYF	TGTGCCAGCAGCATGACCGGGACAGGGGGGAATACGCAGTATTTT
TRBV28	.	TRBJ2-3	.	CASSFRGSRPRATDTQYF	TGTGCCAGCAGTTTTAGAGGATCCCGGCCACGGGCAACAGATACGCAGTATTTT
TRBV28	.	TRBJ2-7	.	CASSFSWGLSSYEQYF	TGTGCCAGCAGTTTTTCATGGGGACTTTCGTCCTACGAGCAGTACTTC
TRBV11-2	.	TRBJ2-1	.	CASSPSTLGVYNEQFF	TGTGCCAGCAGCCCCTCGACTCTAGGGGTTTACAATGAGCAGTTCTTC
TRBV2	.	TRBJ1-6	.	CASKRTDILSPLHF	TGTGCCAGCAAGCGGACAGATATACTTTCACCCCTCCACTTT
TRBV7-8	TRBD2	TRBJ2-1	.	CASSSWGLAGNNEQFF	TGTGCCAGCAGCTCCTGGGGACTAGCGGGAAACAATGAGCAGTTCTTC
TRBV5-6	.	TRBJ1-1	.	CASSLDVNTEAFF	TGTGCCAGCAGCTTGGACGTGAACACTGAAGCTTTCTTT
TRBV10-1	.	TRBJ2-4	.	CASSEGGKNIQYF	TGCGCCAGCAGTGAGGGTGGCAAAAACATTCAGTACTTC
TRBV28	.	TRBJ1-2	.	CASSLAGPAKGYTF	TGTGCCAGCAGTTTGGCGGGACCAGCAAAAGGCTACACCTTC
TRBV19	TRBD1	TRBJ1-1	.	CASSLGTGLNTEAFF	TGTGCCAGTTCTTTAGGGACAGGGTTGAACACTGAAGCTTTCTTT
TRBV23-1	TRBD1	TRBJ2-7	.	CASSRRTGLSYEQYF	TGCGCCAGCAGTCGGAGGACAGGGCTCTCCTACGAGCAGTACTTC
TRBV11-3	TRBD2	TRBJ2-5	.	CASGRTSGVQETQYF	TGTGCCAGCGGTCGGACTAGCGGGGTCCAAGAGACCCAGTACTTC
TRBV5-4	TRBD2	TRBJ2-5	few	CASSLSASGRRRQETQYF	TGTGCCAGCAGCTTGTCGGCCAGCGGGAGACGGCGGCAAGAGACCCAGTACTTC
TRBV6-5	TRBD1	TRBJ2-3	.	CASSNRGLSTDTQYF	TGTGCCAGCAGTAACAGGGGTTTGAGCACAGATACGCAGTATTTT
TRBV27	.	TRBJ2-7	.	CASSWTIVRDTLTYEQYF	TGTGCCAGCAGTTGGACGATAGTACGGGACACTTTGACCTACGAGCAGTACTTC
TRBV5-1	.	TRBJ2-5	.	CASSLNRGGETQYF	TGCGCCAGCAGCTTGAATAGGGGGGGAGAGACCCAGTACTTC
TRBV6-5	TRBD2	TRBJ2-1	.	CASSSPGLSSNEQFF	TGTGCCAGCAGTTCGCCGGGACTATCTAGTAATGAGCAGTTCTTC
TRBV11-3	.	TRBJ2-7	.	CASSNRAYEQYF	TGTGCCAGCAGTAATCGAGCCTACGAGCAGTACTTC
TRBV29-1	.	TRBJ2-7	.	CSIRDGSYEQYF	TGCAGCATCCGGGACGGATCCTACGAGCAGTACTTC
TRBV2	TRBD1	TRBJ2-7	.	CASSEEGQGPASLGQYF	TGTGCCAGCAGTGAAGAGGGACAGGGACCTGCGTCCCTTGGGCAGTACTTC
TRBV6-7	.	TRBJ2-5	.	CASSYDRTRETQYF	TGTGCCAGCAGTTATGATAGAACGCGAGAGACCCAGTACTTC
TRBV19	.	TRBJ2-3	.	CASSFSGRDTQYF	TGTGCCAGTAGTTTCTCGGGGAGGGATACGCAGTATTTT
TRBV7-9	.	TRBJ2-4	.	CASSIRDDGAKNIQYF	TGTGCCAGCAGCATTCGGGACGACGGGGCCAAAAACATTCAGTACTTC
TRBV5-1	.	TRBJ2-7	.	CATLGGATYEQYF	TGCGCCACCTTAGGGGGGGCCACCTACGAGCAGTACTTC
TRBV6-1	.	TRBJ1-4	.	CASSDGVTEKLFF	TGTGCCAGCAGTGATGGGGTAACGGAAAAACTGTTTTTT
TRBV6-6	TRBD2	TRBJ2-7	.	CASSSPGLAISYEQYF	TGTGCCAGCAGTTCCCCGGGACTAGCGATATCCTACGAGCAGTACTTC
TRBV28	TRBD1	TRBJ1-1	.	CASSLGGGKREAFF	TGTGCCAGCAGTCTTGGAGGGGGCAAGCGTGAAGCTTTCTTT
TRBV5-1	.	TRBJ2-2	.	CASSLDGNTGELFF	TGCGCCAGCAGCTTGGACGGAAACACCGGGGAGCTGTTTTTT
TRBV25-1	TRBD1	TRBJ1-1	.	CASSAEGGFEAFF	TGTGCCAGCAGTGCAGAAGGGGGCTTTGAAGCTTTCTTT
TRBV7-8	.	TRBJ1-1	.	CASSITQNTEAFF	TGTGCCAGCAGCATAACACAAAACACTGAAGCTTTCTTT
TRBV5-6	.	TRBJ1-4	.	CASSNLAGGEKLFF	TGTGCCAGCAGCAACCTGGCCGGAGGGGAAAAACTGTTTTTT
TRBV10-1	TRBD2	TRBJ2-3	.	CASSTGTSGTDTQYF	TGCGCCAGCAGTACCGGGACTAGCGGTACAGATACGCAGTATTTT
TRBV5-6	.	TRBJ1-1	.	CASSFNRALSEAFF	TGTGCCAGCAGCTTCAACAGGGCTTTGTCTGAAGCTTTCTTT
TRBV19	TRBD1	TRBJ1-5	.	CASRGTGNGNQPQHF	TGTGCCAGTAGGGGGACAGGGAATGGCAATCAGCCCCAGCATTTT
TRBV7-9	.	TRBJ2-5	.	CASSRSEIQETQYF	TGTGCCAGCAGCCGTAGCGAAATCCAAGAGACCCAGTACTTC
TRBV5-1	.	TRBJ1-3	.	CASSSTGNSGNTIYF	TGCGCCAGCAGCTCGACGGGCAACTCTGGAAACACCATATATTTT
TRBV6-6	.	TRBJ2-2	.	CASAPDRRNTGELFF	TGTGCCAGCGCCCCTGACAGAAGGAACACCGGGGAGCTGTTTTTT
TRBV7-2	.	TRBJ2-7	.	CASSSDRYEQYF	TGTGCCAGCAGCTCAGATCGCTACGAGCAGTACTTC
TRBV11-2	TRBD1	TRBJ2-5	.	CASSPRDRKGETQYF	TGTGCCAGCAGCCCCAGGGACAGGAAGGGGGAGACCCAGTACTTC
TRBV5-6	.	TRBJ1-2	.	CASSLMTGLRYGYTF	TGTGCCAGCAGCTTGATGACAGGACTTCGCTATGGCTACACCTTC
TRBV27	TRBD1	TRBJ1-2	.	CASSRPELGQINGYTF	TGTGCCAGCAGCCGCCCAGAACTGGGACAGATCAATGGCTACACCTTC
TRBV5-1	TRBD2	TRBJ2-1	few	CASSGSTSGSYNEQFF	TGCGCCAGCAGCGGCTCAACTAGCGGGTCATACAATGAGCAGTTCTTC
TRBV27	.	TRBJ1-2	.	CASSSSDRFYGYTF	TGTGCCAGCAGTTCCTCAGACAGGTTCTATGGCTACACCTTC
TRBV7-2	.	TRBJ2-2	once	CASSLVFAVTGELFF	TGTGCCAGCAGCTTAGTATTTGCGGTGACCGGGGAGCTGTTTTTT
TRBV11-2	.	TRBJ1-3	.	CASSRLLRSGDGNTIYF	TGTGCCAGCAGCCGACTACTTAGATCCGGGGATGGAAACACCATATATTTT
TRBV19	TRBD1	TRBJ1-5	.	CASSPRPGTGFNQPQHF	TGTGCCAGTAGTCCCCGTCCCGGGACAGGGTTCAATCAGCCCCAGCATTTT
TRBV10-3	TRBD2	TRBJ2-5	few	CATGTRAGGSGAQYF	TGTGCCACCGGGACGCGGGCGGGAGGGTCCGGGGCCCAGTACTTC
TRBV28	TRBD2	TRBJ2-5	.	CASGDSGRAEETQYF	TGTGCCAGCGGGGATAGCGGGAGGGCCGAAGAGACCCAGTACTTC